This T cell receptor (beta chain) came from a study of early T cells in non-severe SARS-CoV-2 infection. About the research overall: Unsorted whole blood bulk RNA was sequenced, with unpaired chains.

Study-level findings and limits: There was a bias toward anti-spike CD8 responses in VDJdb matching, which missed private and CD4 specificities.

The V and J ends lost 8 bases and 2 bases respectively, with 10 bases between them. Germline V CDR1 and CDR2: SGHRS, YFSETQ. There are 12 residues in the CDR3. In this sample, this clonotype turned up many times. The antigen is undetermined. Unique molecular identifiers were attached to individual cDNA molecules. From the 5' RACE reads, TCRdb called clonotypes with MiXCR, one entry per CDR3 protein. The sample yields tens of thousands of distinct CDR3 sequences, roughly an eighth seen once. This chain uses TRBV5-1 with TRBJ1-1; D unclear. Sequenced input: whole blood. This clonotype was obtained from an adult who was a healthcare worker with PCR-confirmed SARS-CoV-2 infection or an uninfected control (not recorded which). The CDR3 sequence is CASRWDNTEAFF. The CDR3 bases are TGCGCCAGTAGGTGGGATAACACTGAAGCTTTCTTT.